This T cell receptor (beta chain) appears in the sequencing data of a study of OX40 agonist ivuxolimab in advanced cancers. Study as a whole: The study gave patients intravenous ivuxolimab at 0.01 to 10 mg/kg every 2 weeks. Study-wide results and limits: Not determined was the antigen specificity of the expanded peripheral T cells. There were also nonresponders showing low normalized T-cell clonal expansion.

Assay used: immunoSEQ multiplex PCR; TCRdb lists only in-frame clones, some missing. The sample contains approximately 70,000 clones, approximately 81% of which appear only once. A word on this clone: Its specificity is not known.

Specimen: CD4+ or CD8+ T cells sorted from blood, collected in a trial of the OX40 agonist ivuxolimab. The receptor was isolated from an adult with an advanced solid tumor such as melanoma, head and neck, liver or kidney cancer.

The CDR3 DNA reads as TGTGCCAGCGGGACTAGCACGACCGGGGAGCTGTTTTTT. Its translation is CASGTSTTGELFF. The chain uses TRBV28 and TRBJ2-2, with 9 bases fitting TRBD2. Germline CDR1 MDHEN, CDR2 SYDVKM. Losses at the gene ends were 8 bases for V and 5 bases for J; bases not matched to a gene: 3. The CDR3 is made up of 13 amino acids.